These 6 T cell receptor beta chains originate from one sample sequenced in a study of regulatory T cells in long-lasting Graves disease. The time point: newly diagnosed GD, antithyroid drugs for less than 3 months. From RNA extracted from PBMCs, the TCR library was made. Libraries of TCR beta came from iRepertoire HTBI primers plus Arm-PCR of CDR3 regions. TCRdb reanalysed the multiplex PCR reads using MiXCR and keeps one entry per CDR3 protein. The top ten hold 12% of the sample, which has roughly 610,000 distinct CDR3 sequences, about 16% seen once. The same sample was also studied in work on T cells in Graves' hyperthyroidism and ophthalmopathy.

Here the sequenced sample was peripheral blood mononuclear cells (PBMCs), taken at new diagnosis, from a patient treated with antithyroid drugs. The receptors originated from a man aged 18 to 35 with Graves disease.

This clonotype has a handful of counts. The chain links TRBV16 to TRBJ1-1; 10 bases fit TRBD1. From germline, CDR1 is KGHSY and CDR2 FQNENV. After removal of 4 bases from V and 4 bases from J, the junction contained 6 bases not matched to a gene. The CDR3 runs 15 residues. Written as DNA, the CDR3 is TGTGCCAGCAGCCCAAAGACAGGGGGCGGCACTGAAGCTTTCTTT. Translation: CASSPKTGGGTEAFF.

This clonotype was seen a handful of times. V and J are TRBV27 and TRBJ1-5; no reliable D call. The CDR3 extends over 14 amino acids. Germline loops: CDR1 MNHEY, CDR2 SMNVEV (reference sequence). V dropped 6 bases and J dropped 0 bases, with 9 bases sitting between them. The CDR3 region is CASRPRASNQPQHF. In DNA form, the CDR3 reads TGTGCCAGCAGGCCTAGAGCTAGCAATCAGCCCCAGCATTTT.

In this sample, this clonotype turned up many times. The rearrangement uses TRBV9 and TRBJ2-7, with D perhaps being TRBD1 or TRBD2 (5 bases each). Trimming left V 4 bases short and J 6 bases short, with 17 bases between. CDR3 length: 14 residues. CDR1 and CDR2 from the germline V gene are SGDLS and YYNGEE. The CDR3 nucleotides are TGTGCCAGCAGCCCCGGGGCCGACATGCGCGAGCAGTACTTC. Translated: CASSPGADMREQYF.

There are many counts of this clonotype. The chain links TRBV13 to TRBJ2-7; TRBD2 matches 8 bases. The CDR3 has 14 amino acids. V dropped 5 bases and J dropped 7; count of bases not matched to a gene: 10. Germline V lookup: CDR1 PRHDT, CDR2 FYEKMQ (reference sequence). The CDR3 region is CASSRAGESREQYF. In nucleotides, the CDR3 is TGTGCCAGCAGCCGAGCGGGAGAATCGAGGGAGCAGTACTTC.

The J gene is TRBJ2-7, the V gene TRBV19; 7 nucleotides line up with TRBD1. Per germline, CDR1 LNHDA and CDR2 SQIVND (reference sequence). CDR3 length equals 15 residues. The ends lost 4 bases at V and 0 bases at J; junction bases unmatched: 6. CDR3 nucleotide sequence: TGTGCCAGTAGTAACAGGGGCCGCCTCTCCTACGAGCAGTACTTC. The encoded protein is CASSNRGRLSYEQYF.

The chain joins TRBV5-1 to TRBJ2-1; D gene unclear. The ends were cut back, 3 bases at V and 7 bases at J, with 14 bases in the middle. CDR1 is SGHRS and CDR2 is YFSETQ in the germline V gene. The CDR3 contains 14 residues. CDR3 protein: CASSWAGPRNEQFF. The DNA for the CDR3 is TGCGCCAGCAGCTGGGCAGGACCGAGGAATGAGCAGTTCTTC.